These 14 T cell receptor beta chains were all obtained from the same sample, sequenced in a study of T-cell memory formation after mild COVID-19. TCRdb itself ran the 5' RACE reads through MiXCR, one entry per CDR3 protein. The data contain 550,000 to 650,000 distinct CDR3 sequences, roughly 17% of them singletons. Input material: PBMCs or a T cell subset sorted from them (not recorded which). The receptors were sampled from an adult woman who had mild COVID-19 (a few samples of this study predate the infection). Cell type and time point are not known.

This clonotype was observed a few times. The V gene is TRBV12-3 or TRBV12-4, the J gene TRBJ2-6; maybe TRBD2 (5 bases). The CDR3 runs 17 residues. The V gene lost 3 bases and the J gene lost 0 bases, with 12 bases spanning the gap. The CDR3 is CASSFRAESSGANVLTF. DNA for the CDR3: TGTGCCAGCAGTTTCCGAGCGGAAAGCTCTGGGGCCAACGTCCTGACTTTC.

This clonotype was found a few times. The V and J genes are TRBV5-4 and TRBJ1-5, with D unresolved. Trimming took off 1 base at V and 3 bases at J, with 8 bases between the two ends. The germline CDR1 and CDR2 sequences are SGHNT and YYREEE (reference sequence). The CDR3 has 14 amino acids. CDR3 nucleotides: TGTGCCAGCAGCTTGCCAGGTCCCAATCAGCCCCAGCATTTT. Protein product: CASSLPGPNQPQHF.

This clonotype was counted a few times. The V gene is TRBV6-2 or TRBV6-3, the J gene TRBJ2-5; 8 nucleotides agree with TRBD2. The CDR3 length is 15 residues. The germline V gene has CDR1 MNHEY and CDR2 SVGEGT. V shed 4 bases and J 5 bases; nucleotides not matched to a gene: 9. The DNA of the CDR3 is TGTGCCAGCAGTTTCGGGAGAGCGGGAGTGGAGACCCAGTACTTC. Its protein product is CASSFGRAGVETQYF.

This sequence joins TRBV6-2 or TRBV6-3 and TRBJ2-2; 12 bases map to TRBD2. CDR3 size: 14 residues. CDR1 and CDR2 (germline): MNHEY, SVGEGT. After removal of 5 bases from V and 10 bases from J, the junction contained 5 bases not matched to a gene. For the CDR3, the DNA is TGTGCCAGCAGTGAACTAGCGGGAGGTTCGGAGCTGTTTTTT. It is translated as CASSELAGGSELFF.

This clonotype was detected ten times or more. The chain joins TRBV12-3 or TRBV12-4 to TRBJ1-5; D perhaps matches TRBD1 (5 bases). This CDR3 is 13 amino acids long. The V gene lost 3 bases and the J gene lost 4 bases, with 7 bases spanning the gap. The CDR3 nucleotides read TGTGCCAGCAGTTTTGGGGGGAATCAGCCCCAGCATTTT. Amino acid sequence: CASSFGGNQPQHF.

J is TRBJ2-1 and V is TRBV6-5, with 9 positions matching TRBD2. Germline V CDR1 and CDR2: MNHEY, SVGAGI. This CDR3 has 15 amino acids. After removal of 6 bases from V and 4 bases from J, the junction contained 7 bases not matched to a gene. The CDR3 nucleotides are TGTGCCAGCAGACCCATAGCGGGGGCTTACAATGAGCAGTTCTTC. Its protein is CASRPIAGAYNEQFF.

This chain joins TRBV6-5 and TRBJ1-4; perhaps TRBD1 as D (5 bases). Germline CDR1 is MNHEY and CDR2 is SVGAGI. The CDR3 has 16 amino acids. The ends were cut back, 0 bases at V and 0 bases at J, with 8 bases in the middle. The chain's CDR3 is CASSYSGVATNEKLFF. Here the CDR3 DNA reads TGTGCCAGCAGTTACTCAGGGGTTGCAACTAATGAAAAACTGTTTTTT.

This rearrangement joins TRBV5-1 to TRBJ2-5; 7 nucleotides align to TRBD1. V shed 3 bases and J 0 bases; nucleotides not matched to a gene: 8. CDR1 is SGHRS, CDR2 YFSETQ, per germline. The CDR3 sequence is 16 residues long. CDR3 in amino acids: CASSWGQPLYQETQYF. In DNA, the CDR3 is TGCGCCAGCAGCTGGGGACAGCCGCTTTACCAAGAGACCCAGTACTTC.

This clonotype was seen a handful of times. The chain joins TRBV9 to TRBJ2-3, with D maybe TRBD2 (6 bases). Germline V CDR1 and CDR2: SGDLS, YYNGEE. Trimming pared 0 bases from V and 1 base from J, leaving 12 bases between. The CDR3 loop spans 16 amino acids. CDR3 region: CASSVGVAARTDTQYF. CDR3 DNA: TGTGCCAGCAGCGTAGGGGTAGCGGCCCGCACAGATACGCAGTATTTT.

The rearrangement uses TRBV20-1 and TRBJ2-7; 7 bases are a match to TRBD2. CDR1 and CDR2 from the germline V gene are DFQATT and SNEGSKA (reference sequence). The trim removed 0 bases at V and 3 bases at J, leaving 14 bases unmatched. The CDR3 has 17 residues. Here the CDR3 reads CSARDQLGRGGSYEQYF. The CDR3 coding sequence is TGCAGTGCTAGAGATCAGTTAGGGCGGGGCGGGAGCTACGAGCAGTACTTC.

This clonotype has only a few counts. V is TRBV6-5 and J is TRBJ2-7; 12 nucleotides agree with TRBD1. Trimming cost V 5 bases and J 7 bases; bases outside gene matches: 9. There are 15 residues in the CDR3. Germline CDR1 and CDR2: MNHEY and SVGAGI. The CDR3 DNA is TGTGCCAGCAGTCGCCAGGGACAGGGGGCGGGGGAGCAGTACTTC. This translates into CASSRQGQGAGEQYF.

The chain employs TRBV20-1 and TRBJ1-2; D not certain. The CDR3 loop spans 14 amino acids. V lost 3 bases and J lost 8, with 19 bases in between. Per germline, CDR1 DFQATT and CDR2 SNEGSKA (reference sequence). The CDR3 spells CSASPTGEGVGYTF. The CDR3 coding sequence is TGCAGTGCTAGTCCCACCGGCGAAGGAGTAGGCTACACCTTC.

This chain joins TRBV5-5 and TRBJ1-1; D gene ambiguous. Germline assignment: CDR1 SGHKS and CDR2 YYEKEE (reference sequence). The CDR3 has 15 amino acids. V was trimmed by 0 bases and J by 2 bases, leaving 11 bases between them. This CDR3 reads CASSLGPTPNTEAFF. The CDR3 region has the DNA TGTGCCAGCAGCTTGGGTCCGACCCCCAACACTGAAGCTTTCTTT.

V and J are TRBV2 and TRBJ2-7, with unresolved D. The CDR3 is 13 residues long. The germline gives CDR1 SNHLY, CDR2 FYNNEI. V was trimmed by 4 bases and J by 6 bases, leaving 13 bases between them. CDR3 sequence (DNA): TGTGCCAGCAGTGTCTACTCTACGGGCGAGCAGTACTTC. Protein sequence: CASSVYSTGEQYF.